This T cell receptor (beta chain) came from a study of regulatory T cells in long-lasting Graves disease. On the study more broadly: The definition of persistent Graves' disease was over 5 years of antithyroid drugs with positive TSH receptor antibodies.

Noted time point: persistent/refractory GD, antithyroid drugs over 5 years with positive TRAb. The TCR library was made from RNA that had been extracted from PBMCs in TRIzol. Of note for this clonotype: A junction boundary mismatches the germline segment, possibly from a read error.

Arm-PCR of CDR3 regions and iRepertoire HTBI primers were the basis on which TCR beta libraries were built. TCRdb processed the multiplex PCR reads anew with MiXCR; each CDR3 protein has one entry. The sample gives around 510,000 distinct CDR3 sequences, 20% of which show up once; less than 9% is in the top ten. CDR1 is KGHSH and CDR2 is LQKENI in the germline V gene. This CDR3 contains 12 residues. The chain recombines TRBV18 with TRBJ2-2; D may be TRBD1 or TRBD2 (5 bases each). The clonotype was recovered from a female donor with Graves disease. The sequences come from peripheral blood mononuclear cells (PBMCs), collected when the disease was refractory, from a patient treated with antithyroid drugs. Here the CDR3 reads CASSPGAGVLFF. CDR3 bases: TGTGCCAGCTCACCAGGGGCCGGGGTGCTGTTTTTT.